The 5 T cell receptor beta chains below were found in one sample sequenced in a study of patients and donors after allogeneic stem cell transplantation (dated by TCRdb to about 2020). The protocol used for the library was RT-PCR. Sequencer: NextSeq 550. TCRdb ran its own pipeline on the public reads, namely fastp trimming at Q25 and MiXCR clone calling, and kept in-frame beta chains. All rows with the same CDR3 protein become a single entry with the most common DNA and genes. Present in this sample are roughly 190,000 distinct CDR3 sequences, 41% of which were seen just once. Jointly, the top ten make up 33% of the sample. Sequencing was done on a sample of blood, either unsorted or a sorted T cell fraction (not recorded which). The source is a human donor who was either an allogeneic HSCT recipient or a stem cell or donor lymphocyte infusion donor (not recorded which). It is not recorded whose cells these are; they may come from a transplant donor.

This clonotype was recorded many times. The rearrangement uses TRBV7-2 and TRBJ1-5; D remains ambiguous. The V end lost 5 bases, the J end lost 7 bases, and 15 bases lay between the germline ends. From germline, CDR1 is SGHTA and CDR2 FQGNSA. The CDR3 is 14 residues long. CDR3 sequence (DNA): TGTGCCAGCAGCCTTATCGGGGTGGGGCAGCCCCAGCATTTT. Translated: CASSLIGVGQPQHF.

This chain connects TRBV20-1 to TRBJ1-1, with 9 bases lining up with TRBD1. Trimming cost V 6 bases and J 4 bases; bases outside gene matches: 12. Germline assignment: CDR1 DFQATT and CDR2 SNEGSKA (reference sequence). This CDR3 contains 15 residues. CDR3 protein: CSAPGQGPGGTEAFF. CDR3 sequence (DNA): TGCAGTGCCCCTGGACAGGGGCCGGGGGGCACTGAAGCTTTCTTT.

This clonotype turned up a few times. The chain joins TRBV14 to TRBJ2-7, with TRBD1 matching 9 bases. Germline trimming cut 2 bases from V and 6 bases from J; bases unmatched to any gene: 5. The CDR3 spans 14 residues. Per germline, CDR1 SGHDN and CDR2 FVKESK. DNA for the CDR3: TGTGCCAGCAGCCAACGGACAGGGGACAGCGAGCAGTACTTC. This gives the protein CASSQRTGDSEQYF.

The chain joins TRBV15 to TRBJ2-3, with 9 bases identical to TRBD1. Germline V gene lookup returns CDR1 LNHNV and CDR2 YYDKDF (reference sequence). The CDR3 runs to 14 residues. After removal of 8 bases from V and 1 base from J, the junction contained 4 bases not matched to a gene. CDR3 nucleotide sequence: TGTGCCACCGTCCGGGACAGGGGCACAGATACGCAGTATTTT. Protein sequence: CATVRDRGTDTQYF.

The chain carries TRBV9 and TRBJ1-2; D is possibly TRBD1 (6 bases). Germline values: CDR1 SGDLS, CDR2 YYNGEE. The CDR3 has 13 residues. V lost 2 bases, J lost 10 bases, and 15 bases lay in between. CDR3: CASSVRWDTNYTF. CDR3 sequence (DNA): TGTGCCAGCAGCGTGCGATGGGACACTAACTACACCTTC.